In its sample, the clone carrying this TCR beta chain was seen many times. Its specificity is unknown. The sample originates from a study of glioma-infiltrating T cells. Overall study findings and caveats: Above-expected tissue-blood divergence occurred in all gliomas, most in low-grade ones.

The CDR3 spans 13 residues. Germline V lookup: CDR1 DFQATT, CDR2 SNEGSKA (reference sequence). The ends were cut back, 5 bases at V and 3 bases at J, with 13 bases in the middle. Using RNA template, CDR3s of TCR alpha and beta were amplified with iRepertoire arm-PCR. For one-step reverse transcription and amplification, roughly 95-400 ng of tissue mRNA or PBMC total RNA was used. Each CDR3 protein is one row after TCRdb ran MiXCR on the multiplex PCR reads. Here the sample spans around 90,000 distinct CDR3 sequences, approximately 40% being singletons. The TCR sequence derives from a human donor with low-grade glioma or glioblastoma, undergoing nonglioma brain surgery, or in good health (not recorded which). The J gene is TRBJ1-1, the V gene TRBV20-1; D call uncertain. The sequencing sample was made of glioma tissue, nonneoplastic brain tissue, or PBMCs (not recorded which). This chain's CDR3 is CSAPRTADTEAFF. CDR3 nucleotides: TGCAGTGCTCCCCGGACCGCTGACACTGAAGCTTTCTTT.